This T cell receptor (beta chain) was captured by sequencing in a study of cytomegalovirus exposure and HLA in healthy donors. Whole-study context: Researchers found that around 80% of just under 400 genotyped donors fell within the Caucasian-associated ancestry cluster. The study, taken as a whole, reports: Reportedly, a later analysis found an Asian-associated ancestry cluster had fewer N-insertions than the roughly 630-donor mean. When analyzed later, a missense DCLRE1C variant was found to be linked to TCR beta V- and J-gene trimming. The study flagged approximately 180 TCR beta chains as cytomegalovirus-associated.

The germline gives CDR1 SGHAT, CDR2 FQNNGV. This CDR3 is 14 amino acids long. Germline trimming cut 0 bases from V and 10 bases from J; bases unmatched to any gene: 6. Both 60 Vbeta primers and 13 Jbeta primers went into the PCR. Sequencing used immunoSEQ multiplex PCR; TCRdb keeps in-frame clones, though not all of them. Among over 150,000 clones listed, about 90% were seen once. With respect to this clone: Its antigen is still unknown.

This TCR derives from a girl under three years old in good health and CMV-seronegative. Sequenced material: PBMCs. The V gene is TRBV11-2, the J gene TRBJ2-1; 7 nucleotides match TRBD2. In DNA, the CDR3 is TGTGCCAGCAGCTTAGATTTGGGAGGGTTGGAGCAGTTCTTC. This codes for CASSLDLGGLEQFF.